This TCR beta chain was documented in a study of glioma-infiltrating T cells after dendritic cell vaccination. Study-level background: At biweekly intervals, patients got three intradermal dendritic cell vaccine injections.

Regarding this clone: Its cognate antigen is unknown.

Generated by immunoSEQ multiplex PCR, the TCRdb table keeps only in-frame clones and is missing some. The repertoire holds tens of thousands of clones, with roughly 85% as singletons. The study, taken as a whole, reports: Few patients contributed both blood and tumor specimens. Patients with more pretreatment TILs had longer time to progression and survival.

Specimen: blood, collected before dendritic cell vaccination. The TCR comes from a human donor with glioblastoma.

The CDR3 loop reads CASSFPGQENTGELFF. CDR3 coding DNA: TGTGCCAGCAGCTTCCCGGGACAGGAGAACACCGGGGAGCTGTTTTTT. This chain uses TRBV7-3 with TRBJ2-2; 8 positions match TRBD1. The V gene end was trimmed by 3 bases and the J gene end by 1 base; junction bases not matched to a gene: 4. There are 16 residues in the CDR3. From germline, CDR1 is SGHTA and CDR2 FQGTGA.